This entry lists 19 T cell receptor beta chains sequenced from one sample in a study of blood T cell repertoires in COVID-19. Using immunoSEQ multiplex PCR, the repertoire was profiled, and TCRdb retains in-frame clones only, with some absent. The data show 110,000 to 150,000 clones, over 75% seen once. Sequenced input: peripheral blood. The receptors originated from a human donor in a cohort sampled during active COVID-19.

The chain combines TRBV5-1 with TRBJ2-3; no definite D call. The germline V gene has CDR1 SGHRS and CDR2 YFSETQ. V dropped 0 bases and J dropped 5 bases, with 10 bases sitting between them. The CDR3 extends over 14 amino acids. CDR3 sequence: CASSLGLGVDTQYF. DNA of the CDR3: TGCGCCAGCAGCTTGGGGCTAGGCGTAGATACGCAGTATTTT.

V usage is TRBV19 and J usage is TRBJ1-2, with D possibly TRBD1 on 6 matching bases. The CDR3 totals 16 residues. From germline, CDR1 is LNHDA and CDR2 SQIVND (reference sequence). V was cut by 6 bases and J by 0 bases, with 17 bases left in between. The CDR3 sequence: CASRLIQGPANYGYTF. The DNA of the CDR3 is TGTGCCAGTAGGTTAATTCAGGGGCCGGCTAACTATGGCTACACCTTC.

This sequence joins TRBV30 and TRBJ1-4, with 9 bases lining up with TRBD1. CDR1 and CDR2 from the germline V gene are GTSNPN and SVGIG (reference sequence). Germline trimming cut 5 bases from V and 6 bases from J; bases unmatched to any gene: 4. CDR3 size: 13 residues. CDR3 in DNA: TGTGCCTGGGGGACAGGGTTTCATGAAAAACTGTTTTTT. This translates into CAWGTGFHEKLFF.

The V and J genes are TRBV5-1 and TRBJ2-7; 8 nucleotides match TRBD1. The CDR3 loop spans 14 amino acids. Germline V gives CDR1 SGHRS, CDR2 YFSETQ. Germline trimming cut 5 bases from V and 3 bases from J; bases unmatched to any gene: 7. CDR3 sequence: CASRPTGDIYEQYF. DNA for the CDR3: TGCGCCAGCAGACCGACAGGGGATATCTACGAGCAGTACTTC.

The rearrangement uses TRBV6-5 and TRBJ1-1; D is perhaps TRBD1 (5 bases). The CDR3 spans 13 residues. Germline V CDR1 and CDR2: MNHEY, SVGAGI. The ends were cut back, 5 bases at V and 4 bases at J, with 11 bases in the middle. CDR3 sequence reads: CASSPGRGTEAFF. CDR3 nucleotides: TGTGCCAGCAGTCCCGGGAGGGGCACTGAAGCTTTCTTT.

The rearrangement uses TRBV5-6 and TRBJ1-2, with 7 bases aligning to TRBD1. This CDR3 contains 14 residues. Germline values: CDR1 SGHDT, CDR2 YYEEEE. V lost 0 bases, J lost 4 bases, and 3 bases stayed unmatched. CDR3 in DNA: TGTGCCAGCAGCTTGGGGACAGGCGGCTATGGCTACACCTTC. Amino acids: CASSLGTGGYGYTF.

The chain carries TRBV21-1 and TRBJ1-5; the table's D call of TRBD1 was not tested on the DNA. TRBV21-1 is tagged as a pseudogene. The CDR3 has 18 amino acids. The CDR3 DNA follows: TGTGCCAGCAGCAAGGAGACAGGGGGCCCTCTCTTCAATCAGCCCCAGCATTTT. Translated, it gives CASSKETGGPLFNQPQHF.

V and J are TRBV30 and TRBJ2-1; the match to TRBD1 covers 10 bases. The CDR3 consists of 15 residues. CDR1 and CDR2 (germline): GTSNPN, SVGIG (reference sequence). The ends lost 2 bases at V and 4 bases at J; junction bases unmatched: 5. CDR3 nucleotide sequence: TGTGCCTGGAGTAGTGAGGGACAGGGGTACAATGAGCAGTTCTTC. It specifies CAWSSEGQGYNEQFF.

V is TRBV5-1 and J is TRBJ2-5; no firm D call. Trimming pared 4 bases from V and 4 bases from J, leaving 11 bases between. CDR1 and CDR2 (germline): SGHRS, YFSETQ. This CDR3 region has 13 residues. The CDR3 here is CASSPGSGETQYF. DNA of the CDR3: TGCGCCAGCAGCCCTGGGTCAGGAGAGACCCAGTACTTC.

V is TRBV2 and J is TRBJ1-6, with a tentative D call TRBD1 (5 bases). The CDR3 has 14 residues. Germline assignment: CDR1 SNHLY and CDR2 FYNNEI. Trimming stripped 4 bases from V and 10 bases from J, with 14 bases between. The DNA for the CDR3 is TGTGCCAGCAGTGGTCGGGGGGTGAACTCACCCCTCCACTTT. Amino acid sequence: CASSGRGVNSPLHF.

The rearrangement joins TRBV6-2 or TRBV6-3 to TRBJ2-7; 8 bases are shared with TRBD1. Germline lookup yields CDR1 MNHEY and CDR2 SVGEGT. The CDR3 extends over 15 amino acids. V lost 4 bases, J lost 2 bases, and 7 bases stayed unmatched. CDR3 in amino acids: CASSSRGQVPYEQYF. CDR3 nucleotide sequence: TGTGCCAGCAGTTCACGGGGACAGGTTCCCTACGAGCAGTACTTC.

The J gene is TRBJ2-7, the V gene TRBV7-2; the match to TRBD2 covers 9 bases. V shed 5 bases, J shed 5 bases, and the junction held 7 bases outside the gene matches. The CDR3 length is 14 residues. CDR1 SGHTA and CDR2 FQGNSA come from the germline V gene. The CDR3 region has the DNA TGTGCCAGCAGCGGGGGCGGGGGGGCTAACGAGCAGTACTTC. Protein sequence: CASSGGGGANEQYF.

Only a few counts were recorded for this clone. The V gene is TRBV7-8, the J gene TRBJ1-5; possible D gene TRBD1, 6 bases. The V gene's germline CDR1 is SGHVS and CDR2 FQNEAQ. The CDR3 consists of 17 residues. Trimming removed 5 bases at V and 1 base at J, with 18 bases between. The CDR3 region has the DNA TGTGCCAGCAGCCCCGTTTCCGGGACACTCAGCAATCAGCCCCAGCATTTT. Its protein is CASSPVSGTLSNQPQHF.

This rearrangement joins TRBV12-3 or TRBV12-4 to TRBJ1-1; the D is unclear. Trimming cost V 3 bases and J 5 bases, with 10 bases left between them. The CDR3 is 13 residues long. The CDR3 loop reads CASSFDPGTEAFF. In DNA, the CDR3 is TGTGCCAGCAGTTTTGATCCCGGGACTGAAGCTTTCTTT.

The chain joins TRBV24-1 to TRBJ2-2, with 8 bases aligning to TRBD1. This CDR3 has 17 residues. Germline CDR1 is KGHDR and CDR2 is SFDVKD. After removal of 0 bases from V and 3 bases from J, the junction contained 5 bases not matched to a gene. The CDR3 protein is CATSDLGQGADTGELFF. CDR3 in DNA: TGTGCCACCAGTGATTTGGGTCAGGGGGCAGACACCGGGGAGCTGTTTTTT.

The CDR3 region is CASSLVPRGTTGELFF. CDR3 in DNA: TGTGCCAGCAGCTTAGTCCCGCGGGGCACCACCGGGGAGCTGTTTTTT. V usage is TRBV7-8 and J usage is TRBJ2-2; D possibly corresponds to TRBD2 (6 bases). Germline V lookup: CDR1 SGHVS, CDR2 FQNEAQ. V dropped 1 base and J dropped 4 bases, with 13 bases sitting between them. The CDR3 spans 16 residues.

This chain links TRBV6-1 with TRBJ2-3; 8 bases are a match to TRBD2. V gave up 8 bases and J gave up 1 base; unmatched junction bases: 2. Germline V CDR1 and CDR2: MNHNS, SASEGT. CDR3 size: 13 residues. The CDR3 is CASLRGGTDTQYF. CDR3 sequence (DNA): TGTGCCAGCCTGCGGGGGGGCACAGATACGCAGTATTTT.

This clone was observed a few times. The chain employs TRBV19 and TRBJ1-1, with TRBD1 matching 7 bases. CDR1 and CDR2 (germline): LNHDA, SQIVND (reference sequence). After removal of 3 bases from V and 3 bases from J, the junction contained 7 bases not matched to a gene. The CDR3 is 15 residues long. The CDR3 here is CASSIRQGGHTEAFF. CDR3 DNA: TGTGCCAGTAGTATCCGACAGGGAGGTCACACTGAAGCTTTCTTT. The full variable domain, in which reference TRBV19 and TRBJ1-1 provide the parts outside the CDR3, is DGGITQSPKYLFRKEGQNVTLSCEQNLNHDAMYWYRQDPGQGLRLIYYSQIVNDFQKGDIAEGYSVSREKKESFPLTVTSAQKNPTAFYLCASSIRQGGHTEAFFGQGTRLTVV.

This chain connects TRBV18 to TRBJ2-1; 9 bases align to TRBD1. The CDR3 has 14 amino acids. The V gene end was trimmed by 2 bases and the J gene end by 6 bases; junction bases not matched to a gene: 2. The germline gives CDR1 KGHSH, CDR2 LQKENI. The CDR3 region is CASSPLTGGNEQFF. The CDR3 DNA sequence: TGTGCCAGCTCACCATTGACAGGGGGCAATGAGCAGTTCTTC. Using reference TRBV18 and TRBJ2-1 for the parts outside the CDR3, the full variable domain is NAGVMQNPRHLVRRRGQEARLRCSPMKGHSHVYWYRQLPEEGLKFMVYLQKENIIDESGMPKERFSAEFPKEGPSILRIQQVVRGDSAAYFCASSPLTGGNEQFFGPGTRLTVL.